A selection of T cell receptor beta chains follows, all from one sample in a study of T cells in Graves' hyperthyroidism and ophthalmopathy. TCRdb processed the multiplex PCR reads anew with MiXCR; each CDR3 protein has one entry. The table includes 310,000 or so distinct CDR3 sequences, 17% detected once. Material for sequencing was blood. Receptors originate from a woman between 55 and 75 years old with Graves' ophthalmopathy. Both conserved end residues are part of each CDR3. D genes are given only for firm matches. Clone size is not always given. Where it is, it says once, few, many or a class for expanded clones.

- | TRBJ2-7 | TRBV18 | TRBD2 | CASSLASGPPHEQYF | TGTGCCAGCTCATTGGCTAGCGGACCACCCCACGAGCAGTACTTC
- | TRBJ2-1 | TRBV7-6 | - | CASSLIAGKQFF | TGTGCCAGCAGCTTAATCGCGGGAAAGCAGTTCTTC
many | TRBJ2-5 | TRBV6-1 | - | CASRWRAQETQYF | TGTGCCAGCAGGTGGCGGGCCCAAGAGACCCAGTACTTC
many | TRBJ2-1 | TRBV5-8 | TRBD1 | CASSFTGGAWNNEQFF | TGTGCCAGCAGCTTTACAGGGGGCGCATGGAACAATGAGCAGTTCTTC
few | TRBJ1-1 | TRBV9 | - | CASSRLPEMNTEAFF | TGTGCCAGCAGCAGGCTCCCAGAAATGAACACTGAAGCTTTCTTT
- | TRBJ2-7 | TRBV5-1 | - | CASSPRDSDGEQYF | TGCGCCAGCAGCCCCCGGGACTCCGACGGCGAGCAGTACTTC
- | TRBJ2-7 | TRBV6-5 | - | CASSYAESYEQYF | TGTGCCAGCAGTTATGCCGAATCCTACGAGCAGTACTTC
many | TRBJ2-7 | TRBV18 | TRBD2 | CASSPGTSGAYEQYF | TGTGCCAGCTCACCCGGGACTAGCGGGGCCTACGAGCAGTACTTC
many | TRBJ1-5 | TRBV6-1 | TRBD1 | CASSLRDSYYQPQHF | TGTGCCAGCAGTCTTCGGGACAGCTACTATCAGCCCCAGCATTTT
many | TRBJ1-1 | TRBV20-1 | TRBD1 | CSARRQGARTEAFF | TGCAGTGCTAGGAGACAGGGGGCAAGGACTGAAGCTTTCTTT
- | TRBJ2-7 | TRBV18 | - | CASSHPDSFTYEQYF | TGTGCCAGCTCCCACCCGGACAGTTTCACCTACGAGCAGTACTTC
few | TRBJ2-7 | TRBV29-1 | - | CSANSGLSEQYF | TGCAGCGCTAACTCCGGACTCAGCGAGCAGTACTTC
many | TRBJ2-5 | TRBV9 | - | CASSAHGSGETQYF | TGTGCCAGCAGCGCACACGGGAGCGGAGAGACCCAGTACTTC
few | TRBJ2-2 | TRBV6-5 | - | CASSYGSGELFF | TGTGCCAGCAGTTACGGTTCCGGGGAGCTGTTTTTT
many | TRBJ2-1 | TRBV7-2 | TRBD2 | CASSTGLAGGQGQFF | TGTGCCAGCAGCACGGGACTAGCGGGGGGTCAGGGGCAGTTCTTC
many | TRBJ1-5 | TRBV20-1 | TRBD1 | CSASLRLRGLSNQPQHF | TGCAGTGCTAGCCTACGTCTTAGGGGGCTAAGCAATCAGCCCCAGCATTTT
many | TRBJ2-7 | TRBV18 | TRBD1 | CASSPGTDYEQYF | TGTGCCAGCTCACCCGGGACAGACTACGAGCAGTACTTC
- | TRBJ1-4 | TRBV4-2 | - | CASSPWKSSTNEKLFF | TGTGCCAGCAGCCCCTGGAAGAGCTCAACTAATGAAAAACTGTTTTTT
many | TRBJ2-2 | TRBV12-3/TRBV12-4 | TRBD2 | CASSLGRGLTNTGELFF | TGTGCCAGCAGTTTAGGTCGGGGACTAACGAACACCGGGGAGCTGTTTTTT
- | TRBJ1-6 | TRBV12-3/TRBV12-4 | - | CASSGSGKGSPLHF | TGTGCCAGCAGTGGCTCAGGGAAGGGGTCACCCCTCCACTTT
many | TRBJ2-2 | TRBV12-5 | - | CASGLPRSDTGELFF | TGTGCTAGTGGTTTGCCCCGATCGGACACCGGGGAGCTGTTTTTT
- | TRBJ1-4 | TRBV6-4 | - | CASSPGGGETLFF | TGTGCCAGCAGTCCGGGGGGGGGGGAAACACTGTTTTTT